The rows below give T cell receptor beta chains drawn from one sample of a study of a mutant IDH1 vaccine in newly diagnosed glioma. Using immunoSEQ multiplex PCR, the repertoire was profiled, and TCRdb retains in-frame clones only, with some absent. The repertoire holds tens of thousands of clones, with 75% as singletons. Their target antigens are unknown. The sample in question was PBMCs, obtained from a glioma patient whose treatment included an IDH1 peptide vaccine. These receptors were collected from a man aged 35 to 55 with glioma. The CDR3 runs from the conserved cysteine through the conserved F or W. The order of the fields is J gene, V gene, D gene, CDR3 length, clone size, CDR3 DNA, CDR3 protein. The D gene is left open where the match is weak. Only part of the rows carry a size: once, few, many, or a class if the clone is expanded.

j_gene: TRBJ2-1
v_gene: TRBV5-1
d_gene: -
len: 16
abundance: -
CDR3nt: TGCGCCAGCAGCCCTCAAGGTCGCGGAAATTACAATGAGCAGTTCTTC
CDR3aa: CASSPQGRGNYNEQFF

j_gene: TRBJ1-5
v_gene: TRBV6-1
d_gene: TRBD1
len: 15
abundance: -
CDR3nt: TGTGCCAGCAGTGACTCCCAGGGGGCCGGTCAGCCCCAGCATTTT
CDR3aa: CASSDSQGAGQPQHF

j_gene: TRBJ1-1
v_gene: TRBV18
d_gene: -
len: 14
abundance: large
CDR3nt: TGTGCCAGCTCACCGGGTGGGGCGATCACTGAAGCTTTCTTT
CDR3aa: CASSPGGAITEAFF

j_gene: TRBJ1-1
v_gene: TRBV5-1
d_gene: TRBD1
len: 14
abundance: -
CDR3nt: TGCGCCAGCAGCTGGCGACCAGGGGGCACTGAAGCTTTCTTT
CDR3aa: CASSWRPGGTEAFF

j_gene: TRBJ2-3
v_gene: TRBV11-3
d_gene: TRBD1
len: 15
abundance: -
CDR3nt: TGTGCCAGCAGCCCCCGACAGGGGGCCACAGATACGCAGTATTTT
CDR3aa: CASSPRQGATDTQYF

j_gene: TRBJ1-1
v_gene: TRBV5-4
d_gene: TRBD1
len: 16
abundance: -
CDR3nt: TGTGCCAGCAGCTCTTGGGTGAGGGGGCTAAGCACTGAAGCTTTCTTT
CDR3aa: CASSSWVRGLSTEAFF

j_gene: TRBJ1-2
v_gene: TRBV11-2
d_gene: TRBD1
len: 14
abundance: -
CDR3nt: TGTGCCAGCAGCGGCCAGACAGGGGGATATGGCTACACCTTC
CDR3aa: CASSGQTGGYGYTF

j_gene: TRBJ2-1
v_gene: TRBV6-5
d_gene: -
len: 16
abundance: -
CDR3nt: TGTGCCAGCAGTTACTCGAACCGGCAGGGGAACAATGAGCAGTTCTTC
CDR3aa: CASSYSNRQGNNEQFF

j_gene: TRBJ2-1
v_gene: TRBV5-6
d_gene: -
len: 13
abundance: once
CDR3nt: TGTGCCAGCAGCTTGGGGACTTTGAATGAGCAGTTCTTC
CDR3aa: CASSLGTLNEQFF

j_gene: TRBJ2-6
v_gene: TRBV6-5
d_gene: -
len: 13
abundance: -
CDR3nt: TGTGCCACCAGACGGGCCGGGGCCAACGTCCTGACTTTC
CDR3aa: CATRRAGANVLTF

j_gene: TRBJ1-1
v_gene: TRBV13
d_gene: -
len: 14
abundance: once
CDR3nt: TGTGCCAGCAGCCCCCCGAGACCGAGAACTGAAGCTTTCTTT
CDR3aa: CASSPPRPRTEAFF

j_gene: TRBJ2-1
v_gene: TRBV4-1
d_gene: -
len: 12
abundance: -
CDR3nt: TGCGCCAGCAGCCAAGATCTTAATGAGCAGTTCTTC
CDR3aa: CASSQDLNEQFF

j_gene: TRBJ1-4
v_gene: TRBV14
d_gene: -
len: 15
abundance: -
CDR3nt: TGTGCCAGCAGCCAAGTCCACACAACTAATGAAAAACTGTTTTTT
CDR3aa: CASSQVHTTNEKLFF

j_gene: TRBJ2-7
v_gene: TRBV27
d_gene: -
len: 14
abundance: -
CDR3nt: TGTGCCAGCAGTTCCCCGGGACAATCTTCCGAGCAGTACTTC
CDR3aa: CASSSPGQSSEQYF

j_gene: TRBJ2-1
v_gene: TRBV11-2
d_gene: -
len: 14
abundance: -
CDR3nt: TGTGCCAGCAGCTTAGTTGCAGCCTACAATGAGCAGTTCTTC
CDR3aa: CASSLVAAYNEQFF

j_gene: TRBJ2-3
v_gene: TRBV13
d_gene: TRBD2
len: 22
abundance: -
CDR3nt: TGTGCCAGCAGCTTGACGTGGGAATGGGGGACTAGCGGGAGTAATGGCGCAGATACGCAGTATTTT
CDR3aa: CASSLTWEWGTSGSNGADTQYF

j_gene: TRBJ1-2
v_gene: TRBV6-5
d_gene: -
len: 13
abundance: few
CDR3nt: TGTGCCAGCAGTTACGGCCTTAACTATGGCTACACCTTC
CDR3aa: CASSYGLNYGYTF